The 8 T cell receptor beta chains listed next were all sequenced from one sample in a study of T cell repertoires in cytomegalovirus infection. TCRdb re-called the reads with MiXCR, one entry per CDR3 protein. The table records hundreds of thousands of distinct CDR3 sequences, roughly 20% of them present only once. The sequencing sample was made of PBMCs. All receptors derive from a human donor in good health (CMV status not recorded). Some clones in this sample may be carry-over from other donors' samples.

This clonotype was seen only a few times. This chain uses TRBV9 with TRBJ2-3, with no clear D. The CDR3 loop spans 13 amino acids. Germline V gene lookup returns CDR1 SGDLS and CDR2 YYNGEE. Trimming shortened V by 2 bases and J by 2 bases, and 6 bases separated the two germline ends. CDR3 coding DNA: TGTGCCAGCAGCGTCACATCCACAGATACGCAGTATTTT. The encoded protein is CASSVTSTDTQYF.

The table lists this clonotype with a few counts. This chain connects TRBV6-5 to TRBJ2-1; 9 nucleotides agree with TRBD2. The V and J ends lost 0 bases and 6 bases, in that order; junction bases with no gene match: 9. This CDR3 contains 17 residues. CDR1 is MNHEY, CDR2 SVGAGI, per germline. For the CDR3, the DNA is TGTGCCAGCAGTTACTCCCTAGCGGGATCCCGCCGCAATGAGCAGTTCTTC. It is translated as CASSYSLAGSRRNEQFF.

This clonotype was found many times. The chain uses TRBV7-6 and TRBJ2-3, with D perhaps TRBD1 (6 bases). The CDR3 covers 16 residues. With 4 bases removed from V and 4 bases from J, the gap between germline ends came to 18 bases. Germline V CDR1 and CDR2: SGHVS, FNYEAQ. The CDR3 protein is CASSSGTLLVPDTQYF. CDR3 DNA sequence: TGTGCCAGCAGCTCCGGGACACTTCTGGTCCCAGATACGCAGTATTTT.

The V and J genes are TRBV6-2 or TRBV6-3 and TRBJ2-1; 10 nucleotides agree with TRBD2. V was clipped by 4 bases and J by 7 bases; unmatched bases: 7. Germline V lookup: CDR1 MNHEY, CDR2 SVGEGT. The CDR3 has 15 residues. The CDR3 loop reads CASSSSGSLRNEQFF. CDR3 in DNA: TGTGCCAGCAGTTCTAGCGGGAGCCTTAGGAATGAGCAGTTCTTC.

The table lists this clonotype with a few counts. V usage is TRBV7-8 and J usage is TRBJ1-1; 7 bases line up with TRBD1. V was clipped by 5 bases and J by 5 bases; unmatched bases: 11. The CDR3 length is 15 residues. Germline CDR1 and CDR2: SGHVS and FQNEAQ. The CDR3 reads CASSAYRGLRTEAFF. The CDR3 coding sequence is TGTGCCAGCAGCGCCTACAGGGGTCTAAGGACTGAAGCTTTCTTT.

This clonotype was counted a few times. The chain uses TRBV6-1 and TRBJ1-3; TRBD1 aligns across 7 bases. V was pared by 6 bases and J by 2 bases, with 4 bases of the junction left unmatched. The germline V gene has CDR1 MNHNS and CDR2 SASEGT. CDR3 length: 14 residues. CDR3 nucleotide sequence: TGTGCCAGCAGATCCGACAGGGCTGGAAACACCATATATTTT. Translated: CASRSDRAGNTIYF.

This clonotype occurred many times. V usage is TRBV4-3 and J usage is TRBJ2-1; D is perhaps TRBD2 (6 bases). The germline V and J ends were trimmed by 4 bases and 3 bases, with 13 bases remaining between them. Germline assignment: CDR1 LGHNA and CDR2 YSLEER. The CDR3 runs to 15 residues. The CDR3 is CASSRGTGDYNEQFF. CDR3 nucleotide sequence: TGCGCCAGCAGCCGGGGGACTGGAGACTACAATGAGCAGTTCTTC.

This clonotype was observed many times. The chain's CDR3 is CASSLELPMSYEQYV. Here the CDR3 DNA reads TGTGCCAGCAGCTTAGAACTACCGATGTCCTACGAGCAGTACGTC. The V call is TRBV7-8, the J call TRBJ2-7; no reliable D call. V was pared by 1 base and J by 1 base, with 11 bases between. The CDR3 length is 15 residues. The V gene's germline CDR1 is SGHVS and CDR2 FQNEAQ.